The clone carrying this T cell receptor (beta chain) was counted between two and nine times. Its target is unknown. This entry is derived from a study of CD8+CD57+ T cells in acquired aplastic anemia. Whole-study findings and limits: Overlapping CD8+ CDR3 repertoires of patients and controls contained under 35 shared sequences. CD8+ Simpson's diversity did not differ significantly between patients and controls.

CDR3 and TCR beta VDJ profiling relied on genomic DNA as the template. TCRdb called the reads again in MiXCR, with one record for every CDR3 protein. Seen here are around 200,000 distinct CDR3 sequences, roughly 50% observed once, and the top ten hold approximately 12%. The patients chosen for sequencing had shown expansion of CD8+CD57+ cells (detected by flow cytometry). The study sampled blood from patients who had received no therapy. Germline V gene sequence: CDR1 SQVTM, CDR2 ANQGSEA. CDR3 length: 14 residues. V lost 6 bases, J lost 4 bases, and 18 bases lay in between. This clonotype was sampled from a human donor with aplastic anemia. Sequenced sample: sorted CD4+, CD8+, or CD8+CD57+ T cells (not recorded which) from PBMCs. This chain links TRBV29-1 with TRBJ1-2; D is possibly TRBD1 (5 bases). The DNA for the CDR3 is TGCAGCGTGGGAGTGGGAGGGGAGAGCTATGGCTACACCTTC. It is translated as CSVGVGGESYGYTF.